These 18 T cell receptor beta chains were sequenced from one sample in a study of cytomegalovirus exposure and HLA in healthy donors. This table comes from immunoSEQ multiplex PCR, and its TCRdb copy is limited to in-frame clones, with some not included. The sample contains hundreds of thousands of clones, 70% to 90% of which appear only once. Material: PBMCs. Source of these receptors: a woman between 18 and 29 years old in good health and CMV-seronegative.

The genes are TRBV5-3 and TRBJ2-7; 7 bases line up with TRBD1. TRBV5-3 is marked as an open reading frame, function uncertain. The CDR3 has 12 residues. With 4 bases clipped from V and 6 bases from J, the junction kept 4 bases outside the gene matches. The DNA of the CDR3 is TGTGCCAGAAGCCTGAACAGGGGCGAGCAGTACTTC. Residues: CARSLNRGEQYF.

The chain has TRBV15 and TRBJ2-1; 8 bases line up with TRBD2. This CDR3 has 17 amino acids. J was trimmed by 1 base and V by 5 bases; bases with no gene match: 10. From germline, CDR1 is LNHNV and CDR2 YYDKDF (reference sequence). The DNA for the CDR3 is TGTGCCACCAGCGGTTACGGATCGGGAGGGTCCTACAATGAGCAGTTCTTC. Amino acid sequence: CATSGYGSGGSYNEQFF.

V gene TRBV5-1 combines with J gene TRBJ2-3; TRBD2 agrees at 12 bases. The V gene's germline CDR1 is SGHRS and CDR2 YFSETQ. V gave up 8 bases and J gave up 4 bases; unmatched junction bases: 8. CDR3 length: 15 amino acids. In nucleotides, the CDR3 is TGCGCCAGTCATCGACTAGCGGGAGAAGCAGATACGCAGTATTTT. Translating gives CASHRLAGEADTQYF.

This clone was detected only once. The chain couples TRBV19 to TRBJ2-2, with 11 bases identical to TRBD1. After removal of 2 bases from V and 4 bases from J, the junction contained 6 bases not matched to a gene. CDR3 length equals 17 residues. Germline CDR1 is LNHDA and CDR2 is SQIVND (reference sequence). As DNA, the CDR3 is TGTGCCAGTAGTATAACCGGGACAGGGGGTACCACCGGGGAGCTGTTTTTT. The encoded protein is CASSITGTGGTTGELFF.

In DNA form, the CDR3 reads TGTGCCAGCTCCAACTACAGGGCGGACACTGAAGCTTTCTTT. This encodes CASSNYRADTEAFF. The chain employs TRBV28 and TRBJ1-1; maybe TRBD1 (6 bases). Germline values: CDR1 MDHEN, CDR2 SYDVKM. Between the trimmed V and J ends, which lost 8 bases and 3 bases, there was a span of 16 bases. CDR3 length: 14 amino acids.

The chain recombines TRBV5-1 with TRBJ2-2; TRBD2 agrees at 8 bases. The CDR3 loop spans 18 amino acids. Germline V gene data show CDR1 as SGHRS and CDR2 as YFSETQ. The V gene end was trimmed by 1 base and the J gene end by 5 bases; junction bases not matched to a gene: 13. This chain's CDR3 is CASSLSFGREGLTGELFF. In DNA form, the CDR3 reads TGCGCCAGCAGCTTGTCGTTCGGTCGGGAGGGCCTAACCGGGGAGCTGTTTTTT.

The V gene is TRBV11-1, the J gene TRBJ1-2, with a possible D match to TRBD1 (5 bases). Trimming left V 2 bases short and J 2 bases short, with 12 bases between. The CDR3 runs 15 residues. Germline V gene lookup returns CDR1 SGHAT and CDR2 FQDESV (reference sequence). The CDR3 spells CASSLNPRGNYGYTF. DNA for the CDR3: TGTGCCAGCAGCTTAAACCCACGGGGGAACTATGGCTACACCTTC.

J is TRBJ1-1 and V is TRBV27, with TRBD1 as a possible D gene (6 bases). The CDR3 spans 15 residues. Germline loops: CDR1 MNHEY, CDR2 SMNVEV (reference sequence). Trimming took 5 bases from V and 0 from J, leaving 13 bases between them. CDR3 sequence: CASSRIQGMNTEAFF. In DNA form, the CDR3 reads TGTGCCAGCAGTCGAATACAGGGCATGAACACTGAAGCTTTCTTT.

The rearrangement links TRBV18 to TRBJ2-1; no clear D. The germline gives CDR1 KGHSH, CDR2 LQKENI. V lost 5 bases to trimming and J lost 0 bases, with 5 bases between them. The CDR3 has 13 amino acids. CDR3 region: CASSNGSYNEQFF. The CDR3 coding sequence is TGTGCCAGCTCAAACGGCTCCTACAATGAGCAGTTCTTC.

V is TRBV25-1 and J is TRBJ2-7; TRBD2 aligns across 8 bases. Trimming took 4 bases from V and 6 from J; bases not matched to a gene: 14. Looked up from germline, CDR1 is MGHDK and CDR2 is SYGVNS. CDR3 size: 16 residues. The CDR3 loop is CASSAGGLAGFGEQYF. The CDR3 nucleotides read TGTGCCAGCAGTGCGGGGGGTCTAGCGGGTTTTGGCGAGCAGTACTTC.

The rearrangement joins TRBV6-1 to TRBJ1-4; D is perhaps TRBD1 (5 bases). Germline V lookup: CDR1 MNHNS, CDR2 SASEGT. The CDR3 length is 14 residues. Trimming took off 6 bases at V and 4 bases at J, with 12 bases between the two ends. The CDR3 reads CASRVTGVNEKLFF. CDR3 nucleotides: TGTGCCAGCAGAGTGACGGGGGTTAATGAAAAACTGTTTTTT.

The V and J genes are TRBV6-6 and TRBJ2-3; tentatively, D is TRBD2 (6 bases). V shed 1 base and J shed 5 bases, with 13 bases lying between them. The CDR3 consists of 15 residues. In germline, CDR1 is MNHNY, CDR2 SVGAGI (reference sequence). Here the CDR3 DNA reads TGTGCCAGCAGTTACTTCGGAGGGAGTGGAGATACGCAGTATTTT. It specifies CASSYFGGSGDTQYF.

This sequence joins TRBV2 and TRBJ1-2; 10 bases match TRBD1. V lost 3 bases and J lost 8; bases outside the gene matches: 6. CDR3 length: 14 residues. CDR1 and CDR2 from the germline V gene are SNHLY and FYNNEI. The CDR3 is CASSDWDRGYGYTF. The CDR3 bases are TGTGCCAGCAGTGATTGGGACAGGGGATACGGCTACACCTTC.

V and J are TRBV25-1 and TRBJ1-1, with D possibly matching TRBD1 (6 bases). Trimming pared 9 bases from V and 5 bases from J, leaving 16 bases between. This CDR3 spans 13 amino acids. From germline, CDR1 is MGHDK and CDR2 SYGVNS. This CDR3 is CARGNRARTEAFF. The CDR3 bases are TGTGCCAGAGGCAACAGGGCTAGGACTGAAGCTTTCTTT.

Notes on this clone: Distinct nucleotide sequences in the sample also encode this CDR3. This chain links TRBV27 with TRBJ2-7, with D perhaps matching TRBD1 (6 bases). CDR1 MNHEY and CDR2 SMNVEV come from the germline V gene (reference sequence). The CDR3 totals 13 residues. V lost 2 bases and J lost 4, with 9 bases in between. The CDR3 is CASSLTGSYEQYF. CDR3 in DNA: TGTGCCAGCAGTTTAACAGGGAGTTACGAGCAGTACTTC.

The CDR3 DNA sequence: TGTGCTAGTGGTTTATGGGCCCCAAGGCAGGGGGCGAACACTGAAGCTTTCTTT. Translating gives CASGLWAPRQGANTEAFF. The chain joins TRBV12-5 to TRBJ1-1; 8 bases agree with TRBD1. The V gene's germline CDR1 is LGHNT and CDR2 FRNRAP. J lost 1 base, V lost 3 bases, and 13 bases had no gene match. This CDR3 has 18 residues. Complete variable domain (other parts from reference TRBV12-5 and TRBJ1-1): DARVTQTPRHKVTEMGQEVTMRCQPILGHNTVFWYRQTMMQGLELLAYFRNRAPLDDSGMPKDRFSAEMPDATLATLKIQPSEPRDSAVYFCASGLWAPRQGANTEAFFGQGTRLTVV.

V is TRBV7-2 and J is TRBJ2-7; tentative D call: TRBD1 (5 bases). This CDR3 has 12 amino acids. V was trimmed by 5 bases and J by 3 bases, leaving 8 bases between them. CDR1 and CDR2 from the germline V gene are SGHTA and FQGNSA. CDR3 in DNA: TGTGCCAGCAGCGGACACTTCTACGAGCAGTACTTC. Translation: CASSGHFYEQYF.

The rearrangement joins TRBV28 to TRBJ1-2, with 8 bases aligning to TRBD1. The CDR3 spans 13 residues. Unmatched junction bases numbered 4, after V lost 6 bases and J lost 4 bases. Germline V lookup: CDR1 MDHEN, CDR2 SYDVKM. CDR3 nucleotide sequence: TGTGCCAGCAGCTCGGACAGGGTCTATGGCTACACCTTC. Protein sequence: CASSSDRVYGYTF.